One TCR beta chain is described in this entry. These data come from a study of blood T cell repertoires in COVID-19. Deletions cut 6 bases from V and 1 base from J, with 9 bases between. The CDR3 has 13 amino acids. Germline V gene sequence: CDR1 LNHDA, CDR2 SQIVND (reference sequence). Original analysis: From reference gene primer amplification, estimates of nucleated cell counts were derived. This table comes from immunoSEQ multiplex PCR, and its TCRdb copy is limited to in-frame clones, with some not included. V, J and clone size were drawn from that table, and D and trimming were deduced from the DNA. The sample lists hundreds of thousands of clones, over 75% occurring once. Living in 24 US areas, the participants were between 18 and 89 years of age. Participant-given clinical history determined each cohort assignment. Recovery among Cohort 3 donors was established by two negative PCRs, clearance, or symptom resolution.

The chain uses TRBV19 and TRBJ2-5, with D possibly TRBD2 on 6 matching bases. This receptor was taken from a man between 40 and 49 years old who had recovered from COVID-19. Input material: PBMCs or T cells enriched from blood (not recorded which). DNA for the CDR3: TGTGCCAGTAGCGGGAGCTTCCAAGAGACCCAGTACTTC. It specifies CASSGSFQETQYF.